The rows below give T cell receptor beta chains drawn from one sample of a study of CD8+CD57+ T cells in acquired aplastic anemia. TCRdb recomputed calls from the reads with MiXCR, one row per CDR3 protein. The sample has 150,000 to 200,000 distinct CDR3 sequences, under 75% seen once. The specimen sequenced was sorted CD4+, CD8+, or CD8+CD57+ T cells (not recorded which) from PBMCs. The receptors here all came from a human donor in good health. Both conserved end residues are part of each CDR3. The D gene is left open where the match is weak. Some rows have no size entry. The others give once, few or many, or a class for an expanded clone.

v_gene	abundance	d_gene	j_gene	CDR3aa	CDR3nt
TRBV29-1	.	.	TRBJ1-3	CSVDGQGNTIYF	TGCAGCGTTGACGGACAGGGAAACACCATATATTTT
TRBV10-3	.	TRBD1	TRBJ2-7	CASRQGDEQYF	TGTGCCAGTCGACAGGGGGACGAGCAGTACTTC
TRBV7-3	.	.	TRBJ1-1	CASSYSGFTEAFF	TGTGCCAGCAGCTACTCAGGGTTCACTGAAGCTTTCTTT
TRBV2	few	.	TRBJ1-2	CASSEAPRGGNYGYTF	TGTGCCAGCAGTGAAGCCCCACGAGGAGGGAACTATGGCTACACCTTC
TRBV7-8	.	TRBD2	TRBJ2-5	CASSHALGLAAFQETQYF	TGTGCCAGCAGCCATGCGCTGGGACTAGCGGCTTTCCAAGAGACCCAGTACTTC
TRBV5-4	.	.	TRBJ2-7	CASSQDTHEQYF	TGCGCCAGCAGCCAGGACACCCACGAGCAGTACTTC
TRBV10-3	.	.	TRBJ2-7	CATSTSGHLYEQYF	TGTGCCACCTCCACGTCGGGACACCTCTACGAGCAGTACTTC
TRBV20-1	.	.	TRBJ1-4	CSATGGEKLFF	TGCAGTGCTACTGGGGGGGAAAAACTGTTTTTT
TRBV7-9	.	.	TRBJ1-5	CASSLEGGGSQPQHF	TGTGCCAGCAGCTTAGAGGGGGGAGGGTCTCAGCCCCAGCATTTT
TRBV20-1	.	.	TRBJ1-2	CSARAPAFGYGYTF	TGCAGTGCCAGAGCTCCGGCCTTTGGCTATGGCTACACCTTC
TRBV7-2	.	.	TRBJ2-5	CASSLGLRYQETQYF	TGTGCCAGCAGCCTAGGGTTGAGGTACCAAGAGACCCAGTACTTC